This T cell receptor beta chain was documented in a study of T cells after yellow fever vaccination. The sample holds many counts of this clonotype. Its antigen is still unknown. Findings and caveats of the study: From the bulk population, abundant clonotypes could contaminate and appear within FACS-sorted repertoires. Detected again after the booster were most primary-vaccination clones, at approximately 96% CD4 and about 90% CD8. A faster peak, day 5 versus 15, was reached by the weaker secondary response.

Universal primer sites and UMIs were introduced during 5'RACE template-switching synthesis of TCR cDNA. MiXCR, applied by TCRdb to the 5' RACE reads, yields one record per CDR3 protein. This table holds some 340,000 distinct CDR3 sequences, roughly 10% found once. The TCR sequence derives from a young man who received the YFV17D yellow fever vaccine. Specimen: CD4+ T cells sorted from PBMCs, collected 45 days after the yellow fever booster vaccination.

The CDR3 reads CSFGVLDQFF. The DNA for the CDR3 is TGCAGCTTTGGAGTTCTAGACCAGTTCTTC. This chain links TRBV29-1 with TRBJ2-1; D is unclear. Germline lookup yields CDR1 SQVTM and CDR2 ANQGSEA. This CDR3 has 10 residues. V lost 8 bases and J lost 13, with 15 bases in between.